These 19 T cell receptor beta chains were sequenced from one sample in a study of regulatory T cells in long-lasting Graves disease. The time point denotes: persistent/refractory GD, antithyroid drugs over 5 years with positive TRAb. Extracted RNA from PBMCs served as the source of the TCR library. Arm-PCR of CDR3 regions and iRepertoire HTBI primers were used to build TCR beta libraries. One entry per CDR3 protein results from TCRdb running MiXCR on the multiplex PCR reads. The table has some 330,000 distinct CDR3 sequences, about 23% seen once. The specimen comprised peripheral blood mononuclear cells (PBMCs), sampled when the disease was refractory, from a patient treated with antithyroid drugs. The receptors shown here come from a woman aged 40 to 49 with Graves disease.

The chain links TRBV7-9 to TRBJ2-4, with D possibly being TRBD2 (6 bases). This CDR3 contains 14 residues. Germline V gives CDR1 SEHNR, CDR2 FQNEAQ (reference sequence). Trimming left V 1 base short and J 8 bases short, with 12 bases between. The CDR3 DNA reads TGTGCCAGCAGCTTAGGAGTTTCGGGGGACATTCAGTACTTC. Encoded protein: CASSLGVSGDIQYF.

V usage is TRBV5-4 and J usage is TRBJ2-7; 7 positions agree with TRBD2. Germline V gene sequence: CDR1 SGHNT, CDR2 YYREEE (reference sequence). The CDR3 covers 18 residues. The trim removed 2 bases at V and 5 bases at J, leaving 19 bases unmatched. The CDR3 DNA follows: TGTGCCAGCAGCTTTCAGGTGAGAGCGGGAATAATTCTCCACGAGCAGTACTTC. Amino acid sequence: CASSFQVRAGIILHEQYF.

The chain recombines TRBV5-1 with TRBJ2-6; D is unclear. Per germline, CDR1 SGHRS and CDR2 YFSETQ. Between the trimmed V and J ends, which lost 1 base and 0 bases, there was a span of 8 bases. The CDR3 length is 16 residues. The CDR3 nucleotides are TGCGCCAGCAGCTTGTCGCAGACCTCTGGGGCCAACGTCCTGACTTTC. Protein: CASSLSQTSGANVLTF. Full variable domain (missing parts from reference TRBV5-1 and TRBJ2-6): KAGVTQTPRYLIKTRGQQVTLSCSPISGHRSVSWYQQTPGQGLQFLFEYFSETQRNKGNFPGRFSGRQFSNSRSEMNVSTLELGDSALYLCASSLSQTSGANVLTFGAGSRLTVL.

At least ten counts were recorded for this clonotype. The V and J genes are TRBV2 and TRBJ2-5; 9 positions match TRBD1. The CDR3 consists of 13 residues. With 7 bases clipped from V and 5 bases from J, the junction kept 5 bases outside the gene matches. CDR1 and CDR2 from the germline V gene are SNHLY and FYNNEI. Written as DNA, the CDR3 is TGTGCCAGCAACCGGGACAGGGCTGAGACCCAGTACTTC. This gives the protein CASNRDRAETQYF.

This clonotype was counted a few times. The chain uses TRBV27 and TRBJ2-2; D call uncertain. Germline values: CDR1 MNHEY, CDR2 SMNVEV (reference sequence). V lost 6 bases, J lost 1 base, and 9 bases lay in between. The CDR3 runs to 14 residues. The CDR3, as DNA: TGTGCCAGCAGCCTTAGATGGAACACCGGGGAGCTGTTTTTT. It yields the protein CASSLRWNTGELFF.

This clonotype was picked up many times. The chain combines TRBV29-1 with TRBJ2-5; 7 bases agree with TRBD2. Trimming removed 0 bases from V and 5 bases from J; junction bases left unmatched: 9. This CDR3 is 15 amino acids long. Germline CDR1 and CDR2: SQVTM and ANQGSEA. The chain's CDR3 is CSVEDVQTSIETQYF. As DNA, the CDR3 is TGCAGCGTTGAAGATGTGCAGACTAGCATTGAGACCCAGTACTTC.

Ten or more counts support this clonotype. The V call is TRBV11-2, the J call TRBJ2-5, with unresolved D. Germline V gene sequence: CDR1 SGHAT, CDR2 FQNNGV. This CDR3 is built from 13 residues. Between the trimmed V and J ends, which lost 1 base and 5 bases, there was a span of 8 bases. CDR3 region: CASSLAIPETQYF. The CDR3 region has the DNA TGTGCCAGCAGCTTAGCCATTCCGGAGACCCAGTACTTC.

There are many counts of this clonotype. V and J are TRBV28 and TRBJ1-6; no reliable D call. Germline V gene data show CDR1 as MDHEN and CDR2 as SYDVKM. The CDR3 runs 15 residues. Trimming removed 4 bases at V and 8 bases at J, with 15 bases between. In nucleotides, the CDR3 is TGTGCCAGCAGTTCCCGGGAGACTCCTTATTCACCCCTCCACTTT. It specifies CASSSRETPYSPLHF.

This clonotype was detected many times. V and J are TRBV5-1 and TRBJ2-7; D gene ambiguous. The CDR3 runs 14 residues. V was shortened by 4 bases and J by 2 bases, with 13 bases between the two germline ends. Germline-derived CDR1 and CDR2 are SGHRS and YFSETQ. The CDR3 spells CASSLEIRTYEQYF. In nucleotides, the CDR3 is TGCGCCAGCAGCCTCGAAATCAGGACCTACGAGCAGTACTTC.

CDR3 region: CASSIYREGYEQYF. The CDR3 DNA reads as TGTGCCAGCAGCATATACAGGGAGGGCTACGAGCAGTACTTC. This chain links TRBV7-9 with TRBJ2-7; tentative D call: TRBD2 (7 bases). The germline CDR1 and CDR2 sequences are SEHNR and FQNEAQ (reference sequence). The V gene lost 5 bases and the J gene lost 3 bases, with 14 bases spanning the gap. The CDR3 is made up of 14 amino acids.

This clonotype was seen many times. The gene calls are TRBV6-5 and TRBJ2-7, with a tentative D call TRBD2 (6 bases). The length of the CDR3 is 13 residues. Germline V gene sequence: CDR1 MNHEY, CDR2 SVGAGI. V lost 1 base and J lost 2, with 6 bases in between. The chain's CDR3 is CASSYWGAYEQYF. The CDR3 region has the DNA TGTGCCAGCAGTTACTGGGGGGCCTACGAGCAGTACTTC.

The chain carries TRBV20-1 and TRBJ1-5, with 9 bases aligning to TRBD1. Germline V gives CDR1 DFQATT, CDR2 SNEGSKA (reference sequence). V shed 3 bases, J shed 5 bases, and the junction held 2 bases outside the gene matches. The CDR3 is made up of 13 amino acids. CDR3 region: CSARTGGYQPQHF. In nucleotides, the CDR3 is TGCAGTGCTAGGACAGGGGGGTATCAGCCCCAGCATTTT.

This clonotype has a count of ten or more. The rearrangement joins TRBV11-2 to TRBJ2-5, with D perhaps given as TRBD1 or TRBD2 (7 bases each). CDR1 and CDR2 (germline): SGHAT, FQNNGV. The V end was cut by 4 bases, the J end by 7 bases, with 16 bases between. CDR3 size: 14 residues. CDR3 in amino acids: CASSSPGGVRTQYF. CDR3 sequence (DNA): TGTGCCAGCAGCTCACCAGGGGGGGTGAGGACCCAGTACTTC. Drawing the rest from reference TRBV11-2 and TRBJ2-5, the complete variable domain is EAGVAQSPRYKIIEKRQSVAFWCNPISGHATLYWYQQILGQGPKLLIQFQNNGVVDDSQLPKDRFSAERLKGVDSTLKIQPAKLEDSAVYLCASSSPGGVRTQYFGPGTRLLVL.

This clonotype was seen ten or more times. The V and J genes are TRBV11-2 and TRBJ2-7, with unresolved D. Germline CDR1 SGHAT, CDR2 FQNNGV. The V and J ends lost 3 bases and 3 bases respectively, with 6 bases between them. The CDR3 length is 12 residues. CDR3: CASSFINYEQYF. The CDR3 DNA reads as TGTGCCAGCAGCTTTATAAACTACGAGCAGTACTTC.

In its sample, this clonotype was seen a few times. A far larger clone is off by one base, so a read error is likely. The chain employs TRBV2 and TRBJ1-1, with D uncertain. Germline CDR1 and CDR2: SNHLY and FYNNEI. The CDR3 is 12 residues long. The V end lost 6 bases, the J end lost 3 bases, and 8 bases lay between the germline ends. The CDR3 region is CASSSPYTEAFF. CDR3 DNA sequence: TGTGCCAGCAGCTCACCTTACACTGAAGCTTTCTTT.

This clonotype appeared many times. The chain combines TRBV24-1 with TRBJ2-2; TRBD1 agrees at 8 bases. CDR1 KGHDR and CDR2 SFDVKD come from the germline V gene. This CDR3 has 15 amino acids. V lost 5 bases and J lost 3; bases outside the gene matches: 4. The DNA of the CDR3 is TGTGCCACCAGTGCAGGGGGCGTGGACACCGGGGAGCTGTTTTTT. As protein: CATSAGGVDTGELFF.

CDR3 region: CASSIAGTGGHEQYF. The CDR3 DNA sequence: TGTGCCAGCAGCATTGCCGGGACAGGGGGCCACGAGCAGTACTTC. V and J are TRBV7-3 and TRBJ2-7; 12 bases fit TRBD1. This CDR3 has 15 amino acids. Germline CDR1 and CDR2: SGHTA and FQGTGA. The ends lost 5 bases at V and 5 bases at J; junction bases unmatched: 7.

This clonotype was detected many times. The genes are TRBV29-1 and TRBJ2-5; 10 bases agree with TRBD2. J lost 4 bases, V lost 5 bases, and 7 bases had no gene match. Germline values: CDR1 SQVTM, CDR2 ANQGSEA. CDR3 size: 14 residues. In DNA, the CDR3 is TGCAGCGTTCAGGCTAGCGGGAGAGGAGAGACCCAGTACTTC. Its translation: CSVQASGRGETQYF.

This clonotype was observed a handful of times. The genes are TRBV7-3 and TRBJ2-2, with a possible D match to TRBD2 (6 bases). V was shortened by 5 bases and J by 1 base, with 11 bases between the two germline ends. This CDR3 contains 15 residues. Germline lookup yields CDR1 SGHTA and CDR2 FQGTGA. CDR3 loop: CASSLYSGNTGELFF. The CDR3 coding sequence is TGTGCCAGCAGCCTCTATAGCGGGAACACCGGGGAGCTGTTTTTT.